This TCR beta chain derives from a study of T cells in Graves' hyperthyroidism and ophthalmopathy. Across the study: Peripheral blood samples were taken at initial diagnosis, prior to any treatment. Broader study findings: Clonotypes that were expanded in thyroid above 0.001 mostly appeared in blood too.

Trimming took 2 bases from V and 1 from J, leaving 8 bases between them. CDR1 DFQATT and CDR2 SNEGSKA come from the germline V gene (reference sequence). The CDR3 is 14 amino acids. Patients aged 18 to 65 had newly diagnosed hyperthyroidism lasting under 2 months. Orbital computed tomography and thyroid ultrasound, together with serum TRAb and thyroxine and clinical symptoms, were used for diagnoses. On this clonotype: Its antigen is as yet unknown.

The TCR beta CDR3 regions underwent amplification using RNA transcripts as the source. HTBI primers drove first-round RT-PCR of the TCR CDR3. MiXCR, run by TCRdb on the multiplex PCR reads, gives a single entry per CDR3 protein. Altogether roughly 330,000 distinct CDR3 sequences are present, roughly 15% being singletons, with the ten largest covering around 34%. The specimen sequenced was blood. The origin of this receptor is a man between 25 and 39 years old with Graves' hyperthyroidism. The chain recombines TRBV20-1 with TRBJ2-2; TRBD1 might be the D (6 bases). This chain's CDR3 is CSARPGQNTGELFF. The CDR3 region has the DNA TGCAGTGCTAGACCGGGACAGAACACCGGGGAGCTGTTTTTT.